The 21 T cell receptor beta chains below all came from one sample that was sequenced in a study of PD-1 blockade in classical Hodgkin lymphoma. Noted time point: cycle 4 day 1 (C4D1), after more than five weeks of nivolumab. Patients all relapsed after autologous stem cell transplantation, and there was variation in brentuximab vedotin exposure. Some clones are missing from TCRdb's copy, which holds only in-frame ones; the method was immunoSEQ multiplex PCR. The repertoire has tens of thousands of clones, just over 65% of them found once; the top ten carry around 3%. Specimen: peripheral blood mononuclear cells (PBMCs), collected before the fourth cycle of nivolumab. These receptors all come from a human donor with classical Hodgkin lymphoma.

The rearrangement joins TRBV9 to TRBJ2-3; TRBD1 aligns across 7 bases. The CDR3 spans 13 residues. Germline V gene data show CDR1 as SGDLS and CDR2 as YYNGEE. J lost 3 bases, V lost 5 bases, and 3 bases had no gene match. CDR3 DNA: TGTGCCAGCAGAGGGACAGCTACAGATACGCAGTATTTT. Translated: CASRGTATDTQYF.

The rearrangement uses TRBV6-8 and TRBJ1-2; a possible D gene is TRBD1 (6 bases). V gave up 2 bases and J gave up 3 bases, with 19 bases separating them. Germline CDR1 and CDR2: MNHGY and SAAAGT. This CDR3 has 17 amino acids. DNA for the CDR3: TGTGCCAGCAGTTACCCGCTCACCAAACAGGGACACTATGGCTACACCTTC. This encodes CASSYPLTKQGHYGYTF.

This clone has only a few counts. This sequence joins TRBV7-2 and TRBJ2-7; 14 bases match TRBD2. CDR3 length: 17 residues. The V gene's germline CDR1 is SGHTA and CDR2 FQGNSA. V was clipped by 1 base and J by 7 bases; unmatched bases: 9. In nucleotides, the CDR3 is TGTGCCAGCAGCTTAGATGGACTAGCGGGGGGCGGTTGGGAGCAGTACTTC. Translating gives CASSLDGLAGGGWEQYF.

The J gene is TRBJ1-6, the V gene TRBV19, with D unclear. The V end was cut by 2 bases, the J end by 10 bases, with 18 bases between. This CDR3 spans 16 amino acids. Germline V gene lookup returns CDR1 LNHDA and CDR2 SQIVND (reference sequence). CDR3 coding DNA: TGTGCCAGTAGTATAACCCCCGAGGCGGTAAAGTCACCCCTCCACTTT. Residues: CASSITPEAVKSPLHF.

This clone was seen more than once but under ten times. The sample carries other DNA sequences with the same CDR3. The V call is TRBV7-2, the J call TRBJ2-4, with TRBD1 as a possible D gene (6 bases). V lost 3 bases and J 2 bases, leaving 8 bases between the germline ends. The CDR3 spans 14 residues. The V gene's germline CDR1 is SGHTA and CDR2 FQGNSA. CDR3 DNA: TGTGCCAGCAGCTTCTGGGGGCCCAAAAACATTCAGTACTTC. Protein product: CASSFWGPKNIQYF. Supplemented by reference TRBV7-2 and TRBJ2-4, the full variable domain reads GAGVSQSPSNKVTEKGKDVELRCDPISGHTALYWYRQSLGQGLEFLIYFQGNSAPDKSGLPSDRFSAERTGGSVSTLTIQRTQQEDSAVYLCASSFWGPKNIQYFGAGTRLSVL.

The CDR3 region is CASSGQGARNEQFF. The CDR3 nucleotides read TGTGCCAGTAGTGGACAGGGGGCACGCAATGAGCAGTTCTTC. This chain uses TRBV19 with TRBJ2-1; 11 bases map to TRBD1. The V and J ends lost 5 bases and 6 bases, in that order; junction bases with no gene match: 3. This CDR3 contains 14 residues. Germline CDR1 reads LNHDA; CDR2 reads SQIVND (reference sequence).

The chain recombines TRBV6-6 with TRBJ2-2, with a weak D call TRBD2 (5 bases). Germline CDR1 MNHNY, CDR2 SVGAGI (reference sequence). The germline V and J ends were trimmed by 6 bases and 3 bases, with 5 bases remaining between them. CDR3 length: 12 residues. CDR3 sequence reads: CASRGDTGELFF. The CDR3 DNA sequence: TGTGCCAGCAGGGGAGACACCGGGGAGCTGTTTTTT.

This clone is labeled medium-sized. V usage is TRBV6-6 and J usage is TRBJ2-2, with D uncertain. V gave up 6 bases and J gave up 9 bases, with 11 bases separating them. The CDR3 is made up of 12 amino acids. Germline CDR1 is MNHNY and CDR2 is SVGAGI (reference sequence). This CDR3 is CASSPGPWELFF. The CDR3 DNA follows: TGTGCCAGCAGCCCCGGGCCGTGGGAGCTGTTTTTT.

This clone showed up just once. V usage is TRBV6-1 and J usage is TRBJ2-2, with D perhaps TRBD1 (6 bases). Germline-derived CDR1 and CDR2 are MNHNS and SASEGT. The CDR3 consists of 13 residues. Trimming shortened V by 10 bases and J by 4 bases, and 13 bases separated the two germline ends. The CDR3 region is CANGGQLTGELFF. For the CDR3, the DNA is TGTGCCAACGGCGGACAGCTCACCGGGGAGCTGTTTTTT.

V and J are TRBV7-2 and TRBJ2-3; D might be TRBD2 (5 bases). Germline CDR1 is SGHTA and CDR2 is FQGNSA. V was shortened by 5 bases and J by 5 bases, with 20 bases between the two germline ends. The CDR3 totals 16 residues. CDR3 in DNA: TGTGCCAGCAGCCTAGACCCTAGTGGACGGGGAGATACGCAGTATTTT. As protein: CASSLDPSGRGDTQYF.

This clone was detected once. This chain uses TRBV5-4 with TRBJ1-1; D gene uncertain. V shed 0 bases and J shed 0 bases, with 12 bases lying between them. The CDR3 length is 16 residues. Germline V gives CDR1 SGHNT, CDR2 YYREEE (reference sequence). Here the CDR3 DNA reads TGTGCCAGCAGCTTGGGGGCAGCAAACATGAACACTGAAGCTTTCTTT. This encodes CASSLGAANMNTEAFF. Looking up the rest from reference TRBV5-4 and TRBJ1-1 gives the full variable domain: ETGVTQSPTHLIKTRGQQVTLRCSSQSGHNTVSWYQQALGQGPQFIFQYYREEENGRGNFPPRFSGLQFPNYSSELNVNALELDDSALYLCASSLGAANMNTEAFFGQGTRLTVV.

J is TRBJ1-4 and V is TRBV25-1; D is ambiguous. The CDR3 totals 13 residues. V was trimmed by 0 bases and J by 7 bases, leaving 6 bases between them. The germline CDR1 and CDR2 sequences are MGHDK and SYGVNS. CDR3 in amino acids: CASSEYNSEKLFF. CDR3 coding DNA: TGTGCCAGCAGTGAATATAATTCTGAAAAACTGTTTTTT.

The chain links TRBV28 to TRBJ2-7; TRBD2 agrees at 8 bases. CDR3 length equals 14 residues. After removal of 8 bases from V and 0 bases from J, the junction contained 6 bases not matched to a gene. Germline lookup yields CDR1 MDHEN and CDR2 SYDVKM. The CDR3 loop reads CASLGRGASYEQYF. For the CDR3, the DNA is TGTGCCAGCCTCGGGCGGGGGGCCTCCTACGAGCAGTACTTC.

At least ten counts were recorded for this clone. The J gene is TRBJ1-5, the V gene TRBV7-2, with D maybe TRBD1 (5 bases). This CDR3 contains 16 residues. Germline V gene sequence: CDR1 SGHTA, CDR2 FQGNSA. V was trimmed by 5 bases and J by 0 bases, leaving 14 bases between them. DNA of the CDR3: TGTGCCAGCAGCCACGGGACGAGCCATAGCAATCAGCCCCAGCATTTT. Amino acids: CASSHGTSHSNQPQHF.

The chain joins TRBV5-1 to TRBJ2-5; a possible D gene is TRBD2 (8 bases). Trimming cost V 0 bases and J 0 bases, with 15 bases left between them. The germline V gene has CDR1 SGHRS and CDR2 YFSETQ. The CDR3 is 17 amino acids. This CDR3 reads CASSLDGRGPYQETQYF. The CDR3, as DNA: TGCGCCAGCAGCTTGGACGGGAGGGGGCCCTACCAAGAGACCCAGTACTTC. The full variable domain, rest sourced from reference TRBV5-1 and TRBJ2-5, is KAGVTQTPRYLIKTRGQQVTLSCSPISGHRSVSWYQQTPGQGLQFLFEYFSETQRNKGNFPGRFSGRQFSNSRSEMNVSTLELGDSALYLCASSLDGRGPYQETQYFGPGTRLLVL.

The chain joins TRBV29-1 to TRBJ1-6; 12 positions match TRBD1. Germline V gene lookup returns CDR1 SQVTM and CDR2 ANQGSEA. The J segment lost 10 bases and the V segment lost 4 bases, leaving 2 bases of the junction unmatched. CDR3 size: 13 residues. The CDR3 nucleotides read TGCAGCGTTGGGGGGACAGGGGGCTCACCCCTCCACTTT. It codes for CSVGGTGGSPLHF.

Written as DNA, the CDR3 is TGTGCCAGCAGTGGGACTAGCGGGGACACCGGGGAGCTGTTTTTT. Residues: CASSGTSGDTGELFF. The V gene is TRBV6-1, the J gene TRBJ2-2; 12 nucleotides match TRBD2. J lost 3 bases, V lost 4 bases, and 0 bases had no gene match. The V gene's germline CDR1 is MNHNS and CDR2 SASEGT. The CDR3 totals 15 residues.

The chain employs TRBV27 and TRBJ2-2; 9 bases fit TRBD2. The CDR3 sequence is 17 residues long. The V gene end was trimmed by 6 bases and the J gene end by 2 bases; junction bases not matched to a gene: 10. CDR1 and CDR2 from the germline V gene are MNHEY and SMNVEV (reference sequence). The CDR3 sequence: CASRGGTSGLNTGELFF. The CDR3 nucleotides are TGTGCCAGCAGGGGGGGTACTAGCGGGCTAAACACCGGGGAGCTGTTTTTT.

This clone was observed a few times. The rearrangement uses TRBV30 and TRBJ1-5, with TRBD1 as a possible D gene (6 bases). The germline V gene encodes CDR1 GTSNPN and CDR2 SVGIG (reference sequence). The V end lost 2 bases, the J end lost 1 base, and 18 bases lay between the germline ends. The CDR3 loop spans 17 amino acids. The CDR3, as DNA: TGTGCCTGGAGTCGGGAGAGTAGGGGGGGGAGCAATCAGCCCCAGCATTTT. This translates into CAWSRESRGGSNQPQHF.

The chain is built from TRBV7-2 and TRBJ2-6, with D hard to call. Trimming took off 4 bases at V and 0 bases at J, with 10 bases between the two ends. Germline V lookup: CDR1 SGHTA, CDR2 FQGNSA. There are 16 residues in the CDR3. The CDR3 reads CASSSQTGSGANVLTF. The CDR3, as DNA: TGTGCCAGCAGCTCTCAGACGGGCTCTGGGGCCAACGTCCTGACTTTC. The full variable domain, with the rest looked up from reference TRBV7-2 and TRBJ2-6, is GAGVSQSPSNKVTEKGKDVELRCDPISGHTALYWYRQSLGQGLEFLIYFQGNSAPDKSGLPSDRFSAERTGGSVSTLTIQRTQQEDSAVYLCASSSQTGSGANVLTFGAGSRLTVL.

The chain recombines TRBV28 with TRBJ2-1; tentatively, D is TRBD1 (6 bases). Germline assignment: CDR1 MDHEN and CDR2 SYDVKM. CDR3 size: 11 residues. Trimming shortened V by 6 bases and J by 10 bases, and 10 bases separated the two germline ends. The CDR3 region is CASSEQGEQFF. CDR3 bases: TGTGCCAGCAGCGAACAGGGAGAGCAGTTCTTC. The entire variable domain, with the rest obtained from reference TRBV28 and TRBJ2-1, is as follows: DVKVTQSSRYLVKRTGEKVFLECVQDMDHENMFWYRQDPGLGLRLIYFSYDVKMKEKGDIPEGYSVSREKKERFSLILESASTNQTSMYLCASSEQGEQFFGPGTRLTVL.